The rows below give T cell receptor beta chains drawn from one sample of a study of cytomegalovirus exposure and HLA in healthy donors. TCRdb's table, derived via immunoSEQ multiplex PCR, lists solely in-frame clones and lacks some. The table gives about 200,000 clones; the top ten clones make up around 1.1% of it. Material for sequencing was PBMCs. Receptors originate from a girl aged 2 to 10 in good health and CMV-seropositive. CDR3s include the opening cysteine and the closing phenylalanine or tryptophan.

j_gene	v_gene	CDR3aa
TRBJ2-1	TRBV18	CASSPLQFPYNEQFF
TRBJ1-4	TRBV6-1	CASRPTGTINEKLFF
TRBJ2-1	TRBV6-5	CASSSGIRPNEQFF
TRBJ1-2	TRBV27	CASSQDSVPLGDGYTF
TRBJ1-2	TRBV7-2	CASSSTGNYGYTF
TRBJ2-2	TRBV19	CASSIDRGTGELFF
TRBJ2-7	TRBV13	CASSLAGPNYEQYF
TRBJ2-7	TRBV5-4	CASSRGGISYEQYF
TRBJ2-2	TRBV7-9	CASSPNPGGQGYTGELFF
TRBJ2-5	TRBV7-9	CASSPRGSGSKPLRAEQYF
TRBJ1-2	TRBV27	CASSPPQGFGYTF
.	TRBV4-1	CASTSRSGTSISEQYF
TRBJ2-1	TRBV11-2	CASSFAVTYNEQFF
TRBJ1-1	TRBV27	CASAFQRGREAFF
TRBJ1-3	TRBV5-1	CASSYTSSGNTIYF
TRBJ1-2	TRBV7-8	CASSLAAGANYGYTF
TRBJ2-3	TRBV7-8	CASSSHLAGVTDTQYF
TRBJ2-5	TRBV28	CASSSGQGLAGGYQETQYF
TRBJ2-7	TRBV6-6	CASSYIGQSNQYF
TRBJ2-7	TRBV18	CASSPPATGSYEQYF
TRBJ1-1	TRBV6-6	CASSYSKHTEAFF
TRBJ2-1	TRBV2	CASSLGTGTYNEQFF
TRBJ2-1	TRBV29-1	CSVGHEGHYNEQFF
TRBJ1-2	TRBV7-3	CASSSDREGGYTF
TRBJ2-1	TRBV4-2	CASSQDLLAGGPDEQFF
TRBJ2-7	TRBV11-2	CASSLGDAGYEQYF
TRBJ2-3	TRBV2	CAAHGQLFTDTQYF
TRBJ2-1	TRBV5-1	CASSPLAGENEQFF
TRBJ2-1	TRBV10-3	CAIRGAGATGEQFF
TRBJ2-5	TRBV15	CATSPPGQGIGETQYF
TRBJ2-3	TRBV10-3	CAISPRVLGTGGTDTQYF
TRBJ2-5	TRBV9	CASSVAAGAETQYF
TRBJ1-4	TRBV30	CAWSAGGAEKLFF
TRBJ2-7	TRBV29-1	CSVYAGTYEQYF
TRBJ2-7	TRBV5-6	CASSLGTGLNEQYF
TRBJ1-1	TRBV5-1	CASSLNSPPVNTEAFF
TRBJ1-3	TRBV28	CASSRTVNTIYF
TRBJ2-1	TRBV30	CAWSDYANYNEQFF
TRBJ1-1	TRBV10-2	CASSTGMNTEAFF
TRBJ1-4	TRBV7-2	CASSFQVFNEKLFF
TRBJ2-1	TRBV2	CASGRTGGLNEQFF
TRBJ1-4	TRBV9	CASSEQGGNEKLFF